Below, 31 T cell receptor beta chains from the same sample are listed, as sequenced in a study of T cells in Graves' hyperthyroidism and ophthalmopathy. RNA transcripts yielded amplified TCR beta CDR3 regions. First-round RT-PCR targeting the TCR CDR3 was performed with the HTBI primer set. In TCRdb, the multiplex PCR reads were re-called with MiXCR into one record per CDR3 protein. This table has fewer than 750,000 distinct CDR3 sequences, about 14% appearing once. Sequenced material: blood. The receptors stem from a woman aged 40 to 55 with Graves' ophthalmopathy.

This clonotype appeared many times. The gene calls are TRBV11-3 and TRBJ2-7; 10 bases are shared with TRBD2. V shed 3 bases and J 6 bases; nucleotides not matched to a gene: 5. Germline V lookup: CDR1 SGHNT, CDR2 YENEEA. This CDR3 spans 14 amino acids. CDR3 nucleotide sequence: TGTGCCAGCAGCTTCGTAGCGGGAGGCCCCGAGCAGTACTTC. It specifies CASSFVAGGPEQYF.

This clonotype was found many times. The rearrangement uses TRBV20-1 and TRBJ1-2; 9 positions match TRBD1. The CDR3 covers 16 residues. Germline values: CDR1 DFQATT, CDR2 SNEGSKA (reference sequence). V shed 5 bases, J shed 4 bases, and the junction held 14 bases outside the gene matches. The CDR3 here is CSASTGQGGLGYGYTF. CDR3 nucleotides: TGCAGTGCTTCTACGGGACAGGGAGGATTGGGCTATGGCTACACCTTC.

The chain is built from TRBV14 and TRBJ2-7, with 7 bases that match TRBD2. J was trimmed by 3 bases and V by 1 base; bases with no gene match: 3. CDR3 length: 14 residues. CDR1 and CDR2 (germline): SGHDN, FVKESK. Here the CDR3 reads CASSQGGTIYEQYF. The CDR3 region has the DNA TGTGCCAGCAGCCAAGGCGGGACTATCTACGAGCAGTACTTC.

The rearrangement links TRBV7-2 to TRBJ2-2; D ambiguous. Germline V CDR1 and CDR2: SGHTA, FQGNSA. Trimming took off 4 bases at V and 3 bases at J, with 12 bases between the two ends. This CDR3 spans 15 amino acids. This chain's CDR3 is CASSSQGLYTGELFF. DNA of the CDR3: TGTGCCAGCAGCTCGCAAGGGCTTTACACCGGGGAGCTGTTTTTT.

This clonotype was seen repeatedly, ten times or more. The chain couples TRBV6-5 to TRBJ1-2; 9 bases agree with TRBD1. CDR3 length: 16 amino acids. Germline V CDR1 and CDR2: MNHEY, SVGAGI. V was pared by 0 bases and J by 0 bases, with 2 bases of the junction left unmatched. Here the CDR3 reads CASSYSGTGSNYGYTF. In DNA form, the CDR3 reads TGTGCCAGCAGTTACTCTGGGACAGGGTCTAACTATGGCTACACCTTC.

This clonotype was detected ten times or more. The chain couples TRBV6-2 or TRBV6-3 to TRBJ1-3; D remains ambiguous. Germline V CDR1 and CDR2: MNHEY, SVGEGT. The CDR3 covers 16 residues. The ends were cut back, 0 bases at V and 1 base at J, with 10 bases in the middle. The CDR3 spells CASSYSSVFSGNTIYF. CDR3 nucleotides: TGTGCCAGCAGTTACTCGAGCGTGTTTTCTGGAAACACCATATATTTT.

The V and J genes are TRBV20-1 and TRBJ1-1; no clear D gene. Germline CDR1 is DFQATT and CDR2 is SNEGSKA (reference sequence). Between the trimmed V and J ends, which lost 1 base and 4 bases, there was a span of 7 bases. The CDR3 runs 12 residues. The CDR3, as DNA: TGCAGTGCTAGAGTGCCTTTCACTGAAGCTTTCTTT. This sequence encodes CSARVPFTEAFF.

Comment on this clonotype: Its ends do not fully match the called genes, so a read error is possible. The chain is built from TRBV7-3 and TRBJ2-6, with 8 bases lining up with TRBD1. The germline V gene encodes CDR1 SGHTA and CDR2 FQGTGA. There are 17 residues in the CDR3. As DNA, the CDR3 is TGTGCCAACAGCTCGACAGGGGACAACTCTGGGGCCAACGTCCTGACTTTC. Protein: CANSSTGDNSGANVLTF.

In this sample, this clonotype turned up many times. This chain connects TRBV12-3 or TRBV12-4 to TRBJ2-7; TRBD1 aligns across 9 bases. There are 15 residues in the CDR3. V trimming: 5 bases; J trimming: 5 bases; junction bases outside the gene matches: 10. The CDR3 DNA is TGTGCCAGCAGTCTTTCACAGGGGGCGTTTAACGAGCAGTACTTC. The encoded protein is CASSLSQGAFNEQYF.

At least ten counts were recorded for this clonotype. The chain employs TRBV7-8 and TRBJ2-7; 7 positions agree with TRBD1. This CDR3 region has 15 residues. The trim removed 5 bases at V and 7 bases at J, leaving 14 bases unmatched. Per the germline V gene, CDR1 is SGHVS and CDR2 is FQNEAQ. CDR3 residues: CASSNPGTDYPEQYF. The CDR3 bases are TGTGCCAGCAGCAACCCCGGGACAGACTATCCTGAGCAGTACTTC.

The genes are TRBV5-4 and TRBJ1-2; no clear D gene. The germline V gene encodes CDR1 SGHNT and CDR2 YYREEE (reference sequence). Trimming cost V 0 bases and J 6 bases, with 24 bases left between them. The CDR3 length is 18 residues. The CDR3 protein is CASSLAFGQRFHPNGYTF. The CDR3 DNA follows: TGTGCCAGCAGCTTGGCGTTCGGTCAGCGCTTCCATCCTAATGGCTACACCTTC.

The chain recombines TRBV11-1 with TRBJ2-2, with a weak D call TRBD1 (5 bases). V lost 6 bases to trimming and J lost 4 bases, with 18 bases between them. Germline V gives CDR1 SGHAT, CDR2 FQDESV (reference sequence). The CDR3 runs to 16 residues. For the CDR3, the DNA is TGTGCCAGCAGACCATTCCAGGGTCTGGGCACCGGGGAGCTGTTTTTT. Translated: CASRPFQGLGTGELFF.

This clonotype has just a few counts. CDR3 region: CASSPLGGRAPKNIQYF. The CDR3 bases are TGTGCCAGCAGCCCCCTAGGGGGGAGGGCCCCCAAAAACATTCAGTACTTC. V gene TRBV7-9 combines with J gene TRBJ2-4; a possible D gene is TRBD2 (7 bases). The germline V and J ends were trimmed by 5 bases and 2 bases, with 19 bases remaining between them. The CDR3 runs to 17 residues. Germline values: CDR1 SEHNR, CDR2 FQNEAQ (reference sequence).

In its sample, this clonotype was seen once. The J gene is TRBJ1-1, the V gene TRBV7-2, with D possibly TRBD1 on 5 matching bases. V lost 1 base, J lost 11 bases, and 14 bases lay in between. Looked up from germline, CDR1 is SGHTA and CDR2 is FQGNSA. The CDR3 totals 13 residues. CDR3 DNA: TGTGCCAGCAGCTTAGGTCCCTGGGGGGGGGCTTTCTTT. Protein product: CASSLGPWGGAFF.

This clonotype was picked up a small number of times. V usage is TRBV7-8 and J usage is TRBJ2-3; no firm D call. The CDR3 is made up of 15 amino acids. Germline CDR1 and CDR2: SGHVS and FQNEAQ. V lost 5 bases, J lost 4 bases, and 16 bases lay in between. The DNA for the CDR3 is TGTGCCAGCAGCCTCACGGTGGATGTCCCAGATACGCAGTATTTT. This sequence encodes CASSLTVDVPDTQYF. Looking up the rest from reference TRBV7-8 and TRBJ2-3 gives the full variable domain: GAGVSQSPRYKVAKRGQDVALRCDPISGHVSLFWYQQALGQGPEFLTYFQNEAQLDKSGLPSDRFFAERPEGSVSTLKIQRTQQEDSAVYLCASSLTVDVPDTQYFGPGTRLTVL.

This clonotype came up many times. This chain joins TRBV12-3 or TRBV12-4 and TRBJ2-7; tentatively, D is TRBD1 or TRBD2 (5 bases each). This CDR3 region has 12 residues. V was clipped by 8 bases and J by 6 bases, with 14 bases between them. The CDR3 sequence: CASGIFGTEQYF. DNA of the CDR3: TGTGCCAGCGGTATATTCGGGACCGAGCAGTACTTC.

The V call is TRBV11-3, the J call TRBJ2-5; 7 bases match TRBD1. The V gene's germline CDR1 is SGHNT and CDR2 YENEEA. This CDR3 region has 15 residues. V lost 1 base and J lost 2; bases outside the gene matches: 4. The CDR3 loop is CASSLGRTGQETQYF. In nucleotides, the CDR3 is TGTGCCAGCAGCTTAGGACGGACAGGACAAGAGACCCAGTACTTC.

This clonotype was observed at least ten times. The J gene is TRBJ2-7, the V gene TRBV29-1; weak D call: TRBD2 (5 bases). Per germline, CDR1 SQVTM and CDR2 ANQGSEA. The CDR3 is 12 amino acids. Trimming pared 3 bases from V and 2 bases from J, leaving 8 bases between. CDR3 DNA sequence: TGCAGCGTTGAGGAGGAGGCCTACGAGCAGTACTTC. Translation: CSVEEEAYEQYF.

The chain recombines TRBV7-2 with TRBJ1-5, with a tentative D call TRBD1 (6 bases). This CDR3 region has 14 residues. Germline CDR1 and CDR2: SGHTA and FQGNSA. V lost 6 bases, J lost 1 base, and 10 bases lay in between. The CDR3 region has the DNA TGTGCCAGCAGGGGGGACACGAGCAATCAGCCCCAGCATTTT. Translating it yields CASRGDTSNQPQHF. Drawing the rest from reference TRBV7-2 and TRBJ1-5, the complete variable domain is GAGVSQSPSNKVTEKGKDVELRCDPISGHTALYWYRQSLGQGLEFLIYFQGNSAPDKSGLPSDRFSAERTGGSVSTLTIQRTQQEDSAVYLCASRGDTSNQPQHFGDGTRLSIL.

The CDR3 is CASGSYNTGELFF. The CDR3 DNA is TGTGCTAGTGGTTCATATAACACCGGGGAGCTGTTTTTT. The chain links TRBV12-5 to TRBJ2-2; D not resolved. The CDR3 runs to 13 residues. The germline V gene encodes CDR1 LGHNT and CDR2 FRNRAP. Trimming shortened V by 4 bases and J by 2 bases, and 5 bases separated the two germline ends.

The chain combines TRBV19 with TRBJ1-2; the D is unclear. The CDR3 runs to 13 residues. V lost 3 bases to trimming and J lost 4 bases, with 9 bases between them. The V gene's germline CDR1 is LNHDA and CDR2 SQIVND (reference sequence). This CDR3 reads CASSIREAYGYTF. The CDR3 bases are TGTGCCAGTAGTATTCGTGAAGCCTATGGCTACACCTTC.

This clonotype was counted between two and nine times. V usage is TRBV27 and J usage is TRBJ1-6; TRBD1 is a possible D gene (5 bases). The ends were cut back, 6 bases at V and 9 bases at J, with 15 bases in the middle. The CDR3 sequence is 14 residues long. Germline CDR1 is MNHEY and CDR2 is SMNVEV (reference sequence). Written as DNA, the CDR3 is TGTGCCAGCAGCCTAAAATTTCAGGGTTCACCCCTCCACTTT. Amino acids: CASSLKFQGSPLHF.

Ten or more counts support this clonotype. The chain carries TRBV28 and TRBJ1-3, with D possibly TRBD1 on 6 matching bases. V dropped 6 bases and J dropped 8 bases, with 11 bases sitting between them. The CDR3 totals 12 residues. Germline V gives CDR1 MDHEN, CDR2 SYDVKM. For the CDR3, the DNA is TGTGCCAGCAGCCTCGGGACACACACCATATATTTT. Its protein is CASSLGTHTIYF.

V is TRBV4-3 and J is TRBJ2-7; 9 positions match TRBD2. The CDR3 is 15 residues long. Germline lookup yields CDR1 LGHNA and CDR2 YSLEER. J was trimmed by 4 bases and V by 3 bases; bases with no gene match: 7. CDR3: CASSQLAGVGYEQYF. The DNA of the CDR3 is TGCGCCAGCAGCCAGTTAGCGGGAGTTGGGTACGAGCAGTACTTC.

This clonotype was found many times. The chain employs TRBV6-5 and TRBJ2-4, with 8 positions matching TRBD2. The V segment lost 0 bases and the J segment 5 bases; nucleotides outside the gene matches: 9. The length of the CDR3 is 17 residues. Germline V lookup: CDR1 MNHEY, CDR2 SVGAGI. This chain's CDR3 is CASSYSNVLADQNIQYF. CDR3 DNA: TGTGCCAGCAGTTACTCGAACGTACTAGCGGACCAAAACATTCAGTACTTC.

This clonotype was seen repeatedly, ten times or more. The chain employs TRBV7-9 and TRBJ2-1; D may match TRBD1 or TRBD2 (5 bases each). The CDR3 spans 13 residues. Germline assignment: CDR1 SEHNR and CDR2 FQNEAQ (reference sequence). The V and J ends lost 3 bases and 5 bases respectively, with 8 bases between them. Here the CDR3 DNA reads TGTGCCAGCAGCTTGTCGGGACACAATGAGCAGTTCTTC. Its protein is CASSLSGHNEQFF.

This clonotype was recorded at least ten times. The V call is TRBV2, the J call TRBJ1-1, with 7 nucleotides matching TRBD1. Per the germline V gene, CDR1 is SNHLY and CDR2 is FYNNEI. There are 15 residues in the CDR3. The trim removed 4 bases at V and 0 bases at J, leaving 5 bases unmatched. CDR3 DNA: TGTGCCAGCAGTGCTATAGGGGGCATGAACACTGAAGCTTTCTTT. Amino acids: CASSAIGGMNTEAFF.

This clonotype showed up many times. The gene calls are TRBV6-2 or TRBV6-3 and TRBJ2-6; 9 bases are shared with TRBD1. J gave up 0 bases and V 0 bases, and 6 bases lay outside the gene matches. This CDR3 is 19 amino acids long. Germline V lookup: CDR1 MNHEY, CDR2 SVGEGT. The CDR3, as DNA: TGTGCCAGCAGTTACTCAACCGGGACAGGGTTCTCTGGGGCCAACGTCCTGACTTTC. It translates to CASSYSTGTGFSGANVLTF.

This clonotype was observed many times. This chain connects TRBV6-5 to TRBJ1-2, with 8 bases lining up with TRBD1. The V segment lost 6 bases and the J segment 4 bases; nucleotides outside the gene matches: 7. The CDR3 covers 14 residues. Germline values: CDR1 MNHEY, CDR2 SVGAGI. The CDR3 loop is CASSTTGQAYGYTF. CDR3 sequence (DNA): TGTGCCAGCAGCACAACGGGACAGGCCTATGGCTACACCTTC.

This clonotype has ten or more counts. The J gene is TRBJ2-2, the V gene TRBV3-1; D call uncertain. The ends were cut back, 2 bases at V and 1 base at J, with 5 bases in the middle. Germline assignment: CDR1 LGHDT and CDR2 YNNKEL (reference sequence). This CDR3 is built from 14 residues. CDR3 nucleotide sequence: TGTGCCAGCAGCCAATACGAGAACACCGGGGAGCTGTTTTTT. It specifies CASSQYENTGELFF.

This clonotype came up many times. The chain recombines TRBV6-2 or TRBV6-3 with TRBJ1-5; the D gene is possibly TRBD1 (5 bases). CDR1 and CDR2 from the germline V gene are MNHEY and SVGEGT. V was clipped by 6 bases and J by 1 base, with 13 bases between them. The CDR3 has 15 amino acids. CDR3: CASSPRTPSNQPQHF. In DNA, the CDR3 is TGTGCCAGCAGCCCTCGGACACCAAGCAATCAGCCCCAGCATTTT.